This T cell receptor (beta chain) emerged from a study of siplizumab effects on memory and regulatory T cells. Overall study results and limits: Naive T cells apparently outstripped memory cells in diversity and seemed major alloresponse contributors. Naive or memory phenotype was unassignable for roughly 75-95% of proliferating CD4+ or CD8+ clones.

This CDR3 spans 17 amino acids. The germline V gene has CDR1 WNHNN and CDR2 SYGVQD (reference sequence). V was cut by 0 bases and J by 3 bases, with 16 bases left in between. Some 96,000 TCR templates per sample were assayed. Here immunoSEQ multiplex PCR was the method, and the copy in TCRdb shows in-frame clones only, minus some. The data contain tens of thousands of clones, around 98% of them singletons. On this clone: Antigen: not known.

The chain has TRBV10-1 and TRBJ2-3; D is possibly TRBD1 or TRBD2 (6 bases each). Sequencing used naive CD8+ T cells sorted from blood. The TCR sequence derives from a human donor in good health. Written as DNA, the CDR3 is TGCGCCAGCAGTGAGTCGGGGGGCCGGGGAGGTACAGATACGCAGTATTTT. Protein sequence: CASSESGGRGGTDTQYF.